A selection of T cell receptor beta chains follows, all from one sample in a study of blood T cell repertoires in COVID-19. Clones were sequenced by immunoSEQ multiplex PCR, and TCRdb holds only the in-frame ones, with some missing. This repertoire shows just under 300,000 clones, approximately 86% found once; its top ten account for 1% to 1.5%. The sample was peripheral blood. These receptors originate from a man aged 65-85 years with acute or convalescent COVID-19. The conserved cysteine and the conserved F or W are not part of the CDR3 here. Fields, in order: V gene, CDR3 protein.

>TRBV3-1/TRBV3-2
ASSQDPGQHNSPLH
>TRBV7-9
ASKRYENTEAF
>TRBV9
ASSPRVGMNTEAF
>TRBV2
ASSEARVVNTGELF
>TRBV5-5
ASSFTREQY
>TRBV21-1
ATLSWGRGKTNQPQH
>TRBV7-6
ASSLSTSGGNTGELF
>TRBV7-2
ASSLGQVNYGYT
>TRBV7-3
ASSLDRQETQY
>TRBV14
ASSHFRDRNEKLF